These T cell receptor beta chains were read from a single sample in a study of CD8 T cells in ankylosing spondylitis. TCRdb redid the calling of the 5' RACE reads with MiXCR, one entry per CDR3 protein. This sample has more than 150,000 distinct CDR3 sequences, with approximately 10% found just once. The sequencing sample was made of blood, either unsorted or a sorted T cell fraction (not recorded which). These receptors all come from a male donor with ankylosing spondylitis or in good health (not recorded which). Both conserved end residues are part of each CDR3. Each record gives: V gene, J gene, D gene, clone size, CDR3 DNA, CDR3 protein. A D gene is named only where the DNA matches it firmly. A row's size may be missing; if present it is once, few, many or a size class.

V gene: TRBV7-7; J gene: TRBJ2-3; D gene: TRBD2; clone size: .; CDR3 DNA: TGTGCCAGCAGTAGCGGGGGGCTTGGGGCAGATACGCAGTATTTT; CDR3 protein: CASSSGGLGADTQYF
V gene: TRBV5-1; J gene: TRBJ2-7; D gene: TRBD1; clone size: many; CDR3 DNA: TGCGCCAGCAGCTCAGCAGCCGGGACAGGGGGCAGTTACGAGCAGTACTTC; CDR3 protein: CASSSAAGTGGSYEQYF
V gene: TRBV7-8; J gene: TRBJ1-3; D gene: .; clone size: many; CDR3 DNA: TGTGCCAGCAGCTTAGTAATCCGCTCTGGAAACACCATATATTTT; CDR3 protein: CASSLVIRSGNTIYF
V gene: TRBV7-9; J gene: TRBJ1-2; D gene: .; clone size: few; CDR3 DNA: TGTGCCAGCAGCCTAGCTTTAGGGGGTGCCGGCTATGGCTACACCTTC; CDR3 protein: CASSLALGGAGYGYTF
V gene: TRBV29-1; J gene: TRBJ1-1; D gene: .; clone size: many; CDR3 DNA: TGCAGCTGTAGACCCCTGGGAGGCACTGAAGCTTTCTTT; CDR3 protein: CSCRPLGGTEAFF
V gene: TRBV6-5; J gene: TRBJ1-5; D gene: .; clone size: many; CDR3 DNA: TGTGCCAGCAGTTACTCGAGGCAGGGTAGTCAGCCCCAGCATTTT; CDR3 protein: CASSYSRQGSQPQHF
V gene: TRBV12-3/TRBV12-4; J gene: TRBJ2-7; D gene: TRBD2; clone size: many; CDR3 DNA: TGTGCCAGCAGTTTTGGGACTAGCGGGACTTACGAGCAGTACTTC; CDR3 protein: CASSFGTSGTYEQYF
V gene: TRBV5-8; J gene: TRBJ2-7; D gene: TRBD1; clone size: many; CDR3 DNA: TGTGCCAGCAGCTTGGGGACAGGGTCTGCCGGGGACGAGCAGTACTTC; CDR3 protein: CASSLGTGSAGDEQYF
V gene: TRBV27; J gene: TRBJ2-7; D gene: .; clone size: many; CDR3 DNA: TGTGCCAGCAGTCCCCGGACGGCCTCCTACGAGCAGTACTTC; CDR3 protein: CASSPRTASYEQYF
V gene: TRBV21-1; J gene: TRBJ2-3; D gene: .; clone size: .; CDR3 DNA: TGTGCCAGCAGCAAAGTTCAGCGGACTAGCACAGATACGCAGTATTTT; CDR3 protein: CASSKVQRTSTDTQYF
V gene: TRBV7-9; J gene: TRBJ2-1; D gene: .; clone size: many; CDR3 DNA: TGTGCCAGCAGCTCTCTGTACAATGAGCAGTTCTTC; CDR3 protein: CASSSLYNEQFF
V gene: TRBV24-1; J gene: TRBJ1-1; D gene: TRBD1; clone size: many; CDR3 DNA: TGTGCCACCAGTGATGGTCCCAGGGGGCGCTTCTTT; CDR3 protein: CATSDGPRGRFF
V gene: TRBV6-1; J gene: TRBJ2-7; D gene: TRBD2; clone size: few; CDR3 DNA: TGTGCCAGCAGCGAAGCGGGGCTCTCCTACGAGCAGTACTTC; CDR3 protein: CASSEAGLSYEQYF
V gene: TRBV20-1; J gene: TRBJ1-1; D gene: .; clone size: medium-sized; CDR3 DNA: TGCAGTGCTAGAGAGGGGACCCGGCAAAACACTGAAGCTTTCTTT; CDR3 protein: CSAREGTRQNTEAFF
V gene: TRBV12-3/TRBV12-4; J gene: TRBJ2-3; D gene: .; clone size: .; CDR3 DNA: TGTGCCAGCAGTTTAGACGGGGGTGCAGATACGCAGTATTTT; CDR3 protein: CASSLDGGADTQYF
V gene: TRBV28; J gene: TRBJ2-1; D gene: TRBD1; clone size: few; CDR3 DNA: TGTGCCAGCAGTTTAGAGGCAGGGGGCCGATCCTTATACAATGAGCAGTTCTTC; CDR3 protein: CASSLEAGGRSLYNEQFF
V gene: TRBV14; J gene: TRBJ1-1; D gene: .; clone size: many; CDR3 DNA: TGTGCCAGCAGTCCCACCCGCTCGAGGAACACTGAAGCTTTCTTT; CDR3 protein: CASSPTRSRNTEAFF
V gene: TRBV7-2; J gene: TRBJ2-1; D gene: .; clone size: .; CDR3 DNA: TGTGCCAGCAGCTATACGTCCCGCGTGGTCGAGCAGTTCTTC; CDR3 protein: CASSYTSRVVEQFF
V gene: TRBV4-1; J gene: TRBJ2-7; D gene: .; clone size: .; CDR3 DNA: TGCGCCAGCTCCCCAAGACCCGATCCAGGATCGGGGGAGCAGTACTTC; CDR3 protein: CASSPRPDPGSGEQYF
V gene: TRBV29-1; J gene: TRBJ1-1; D gene: .; clone size: many; CDR3 DNA: TGCAGCGTTCGAAACCCGGGGGGGGAAATGAACACTGAAGCTTTCTTT; CDR3 protein: CSVRNPGGEMNTEAFF
V gene: TRBV19; J gene: TRBJ2-2; D gene: .; clone size: .; CDR3 DNA: TGTGCCAGTAGAAAACGGGACACAGACACCGGGGAGCTGTTTTTT; CDR3 protein: CASRKRDTDTGELFF
V gene: TRBV6-2/TRBV6-3; J gene: TRBJ2-6; D gene: .; clone size: many; CDR3 DNA: TGTGCCAGCAGTTACACGCACTTCTCTGGGGCCAACGTCCTGACTTTC; CDR3 protein: CASSYTHFSGANVLTF
V gene: TRBV9; J gene: TRBJ1-4; D gene: .; clone size: .; CDR3 DNA: TGTGCCAGCAGCGTAGGCAACAATGAAAAACTGTTTTTT; CDR3 protein: CASSVGNNEKLFF
V gene: TRBV6-2/TRBV6-3; J gene: TRBJ2-1; D gene: .; clone size: .; CDR3 DNA: TGTGCCAGCAGTGCGACGGGACTTCTCGCCCTCTCCTACAATGAGCAGTTCTTC; CDR3 protein: CASSATGLLALSYNEQFF
V gene: TRBV5-1; J gene: TRBJ1-2; D gene: .; clone size: many; CDR3 DNA: TGCGCCAGCAGCTTGGGTCCAGGTGACTATGGCTACACCTTC; CDR3 protein: CASSLGPGDYGYTF
V gene: TRBV7-2; J gene: TRBJ2-7; D gene: TRBD1; clone size: few; CDR3 DNA: TGTGCCAGCAGCTTAGCCTCCGGGACAGGCTCCTACGAGCAGTACTTC; CDR3 protein: CASSLASGTGSYEQYF
V gene: TRBV3-1; J gene: TRBJ2-2; D gene: .; clone size: many; CDR3 DNA: TGTGCCAGCAGCCAGACAGACACCGGGGAGCTGTTTTTT; CDR3 protein: CASSQTDTGELFF
V gene: TRBV15; J gene: TRBJ1-5; D gene: .; clone size: many; CDR3 DNA: TGTGCCACCAGCAGAAGCAGGGTGGACGATCCCCAGCATTTT; CDR3 protein: CATSRSRVDDPQHF
V gene: TRBV7-2; J gene: TRBJ2-2; D gene: .; clone size: .; CDR3 DNA: TGTGCCAGCAGCTCCCGGCGGGGTGCGACCGGGGAGCTGTTTTTT; CDR3 protein: CASSSRRGATGELFF